These 26 T cell receptor beta chains were all obtained from the same sample, sequenced in a study of PD-1 blockade in classical Hodgkin lymphoma. Relapse after autologous stem cell transplantation occurred in every patient, and brentuximab vedotin exposure varied. TCRdb's table, derived via immunoSEQ multiplex PCR, lists solely in-frame clones and lacks some. Here the sample spans around 36,000 clones, more than 75% being singletons. The sample was peripheral blood mononuclear cells (PBMCs), taken at baseline. Receptor source: a human donor with classical Hodgkin lymphoma.

Judged by abundance, this clone is medium-sized. The CDR3 protein is CASSLRRGTEAFF. The CDR3, as DNA: TGTGCCAGCAGCCTCCGTCGAGGCACTGAAGCTTTCTTT. The chain recombines TRBV7-6 with TRBJ1-1; D gene uncertain. This CDR3 has 13 amino acids. The V end was cut by 5 bases, the J end by 4 bases, with 11 bases between. The germline gives CDR1 SGHVS, CDR2 FNYEAQ. The variable domain in full, completed from reference TRBV7-6 and TRBJ1-1, reads GAGVSQSPRYKVTKRGQDVALRCDPISGHVSLYWYRQALGQGPEFLTYFNYEAQQDKSGLPNDRFSAERPEGSISTLTIQRTEQRDSAMYRCASSLRRGTEAFFGQGTRLTVV.

The chain couples TRBV6-6 to TRBJ1-2; D unclear. Looked up from germline, CDR1 is MNHNY and CDR2 is SVGAGI (reference sequence). The CDR3 has 12 amino acids. The V gene lost 4 bases and the J gene lost 12 bases, with 15 bases spanning the gap. In DNA form, the CDR3 reads TGTGCCAGCAGTTGGGAGGAGGCTGAAAACACCTTC. Amino acids: CASSWEEAENTF.

The chain combines TRBV27 with TRBJ1-2, with no clear D. CDR1 and CDR2 (germline): MNHEY, SMNVEV (reference sequence). Trimming removed 6 bases at V and 0 bases at J, with 8 bases between. CDR3 length: 13 amino acids. CDR3 DNA sequence: TGTGCCAGCAGGCAGACTGCTAACTATGGCTACACCTTC. Translating gives CASRQTANYGYTF.

The rearrangement links TRBV5-1 to TRBJ2-7; D possibly corresponds to TRBD1 (5 bases). V was clipped by 6 bases and J by 6 bases, with 28 bases between them. This CDR3 contains 17 residues. Germline-derived CDR1 and CDR2 are SGHRS and YFSETQ. The CDR3 sequence is CASTFSPIGASSAEQYF. CDR3 sequence (DNA): TGCGCCAGCACCTTTTCCCCGATTGGGGCTTCTTCGGCCGAGCAGTACTTC.

V usage is TRBV5-4 and J usage is TRBJ2-7; TRBD2 matches 14 bases. This CDR3 region has 16 residues. V lost 4 bases to trimming and J lost 3 bases; unmatched junction nucleotides: 6. In germline, CDR1 is SGHNT, CDR2 YYREEE (reference sequence). The CDR3 nucleotides read TGTGCCAGCAGCCGGGGACTAGCGGGGGATGACTACGAGCAGTACTTC. Translation: CASSRGLAGDDYEQYF.

The CDR3 coding sequence is TGTGCCAGTAGTCTCAGTCCTAACTATGGCTACACCTTC. It encodes CASSLSPNYGYTF. The chain joins TRBV19 to TRBJ1-2; no reliable D call. Trimming took 5 bases from V and 0 from J, leaving 7 bases between them. The CDR3 is 13 residues long. Per the germline V gene, CDR1 is LNHDA and CDR2 is SQIVND (reference sequence).

The genes are TRBV4-2 and TRBJ2-7, with TRBD2 matching 12 bases. V gave up 3 bases and J gave up 4 bases; unmatched junction bases: 7. Germline CDR1 and CDR2: LGHNA and YNFKEQ. CDR3 length: 16 residues. CDR3 nucleotide sequence: TGTGCCAGCAGCCAGGACCGTGGACTAGCGGGGTACGAGCAGTACTTC. It specifies CASSQDRGLAGYEQYF.

In its sample, this clone was seen a few times. The genes are TRBV7-2 and TRBJ2-7; the D gene is possibly TRBD2 (7 bases). V shed 3 bases and J shed 0 bases, with 12 bases lying between them. The germline V gene has CDR1 SGHTA and CDR2 FQGNSA. This CDR3 is 15 amino acids long. CDR3 protein: CASSFPGGPSYEQYF. CDR3 coding DNA: TGTGCCAGCAGCTTCCCGGGGGGCCCCTCCTACGAGCAGTACTTC.

The CDR3: CATLKEAGGNQPQHF. In nucleotides, the CDR3 is TGTGCCACCTTAAAAGAGGCAGGAGGAAATCAGCCCCAGCATTTT. The chain recombines TRBV10-3 with TRBJ1-5, with D hard to call. V was pared by 10 bases and J by 4 bases, with 20 bases between. The V gene's germline CDR1 is ENHRY and CDR2 SYGVKD. The CDR3 consists of 15 residues.

This clone was picked up one time. The J gene is TRBJ2-7, the V gene TRBV5-1; the D gene is possibly TRBD1 (6 bases). V lost 7 bases and J 0 bases, leaving 14 bases between the germline ends. Germline V gene lookup returns CDR1 SGHRS and CDR2 YFSETQ. This CDR3 is built from 14 residues. The CDR3 spells CASSGVGASYEQYF. Written as DNA, the CDR3 is TGCGCCAGCTCAGGGGTGGGTGCCTCCTACGAGCAGTACTTC.

V gene TRBV10-3 combines with J gene TRBJ2-2, with 8 nucleotides matching TRBD2. Losses at the gene ends were 6 bases for V and 3 bases for J; bases not matched to a gene: 12. Germline-derived CDR1 and CDR2 are ENHRY and SYGVKD. CDR3 length: 17 residues. The CDR3 is CAISGLSGSMDTGELFF. The CDR3 coding sequence is TGTGCCATCAGCGGGTTAAGCGGGAGTATGGACACCGGGGAGCTGTTTTTT.

This chain links TRBV4-1 with TRBJ2-7; D gene ambiguous. Germline values: CDR1 MGHRA, CDR2 YSYEKL. Trimming shortened V by 4 bases and J by 1 base, and 14 bases separated the two germline ends. This CDR3 is 15 amino acids long. This CDR3 reads CASSPVDGSSYEQYF. The CDR3 DNA follows: TGCGCCAGCAGCCCAGTGGACGGCAGTTCCTACGAGCAGTACTTC.

The gene calls are TRBV6-6 and TRBJ2-7; D possibly corresponds to TRBD1 (6 bases). The CDR3 is 14 residues long. CDR1 and CDR2 (germline): MNHNY, SVGAGI (reference sequence). V was clipped by 4 bases and J by 12 bases, with 22 bases between them. The CDR3 DNA sequence: TGTGCCAGCAGTTCCCTTACGACAGGTCCGGGGTCGTACTTC. Its translation is CASSSLTTGPGSYF.

This clone was seen only once. This chain connects TRBV6-4 to TRBJ2-2, with D perhaps matching TRBD1 or TRBD2 (5 bases each). The germline V gene encodes CDR1 MRHNA and CDR2 SNTAGT. V dropped 2 bases and J dropped 8 bases, with 12 bases sitting between them. CDR3 size: 14 residues. This CDR3 reads CASSDGTRGGELFF. The CDR3 region has the DNA TGTGCCAGCAGTGACGGGACCAGAGGAGGGGAGCTGTTTTTT.

The chain has TRBV6-6 and TRBJ2-7; D gene ambiguous. Trimming removed 7 bases from V and 3 bases from J, with 19 bases in between. This CDR3 has 15 amino acids. CDR1 MNHNY and CDR2 SVGAGI come from the germline V gene (reference sequence). In nucleotides, the CDR3 is TGTGCCAGCACAGCAGACTTACACCGGAACTACGAGCAGTACTTC. Its protein is CASTADLHRNYEQYF.

The chain employs TRBV5-1 and TRBJ2-7; no firm D call. Germline-derived CDR1 and CDR2 are SGHRS and YFSETQ. The V gene lost 0 bases and the J gene lost 7 bases, with 5 bases spanning the gap. The CDR3 has 11 amino acids. In DNA, the CDR3 is TGCGCCAGCAGCTTGGAGGGAGAGCAGTACTTC. Amino acids: CASSLEGEQYF.

The chain combines TRBV19 with TRBJ2-5; 8 bases are a match to TRBD2. After removal of 3 bases from V and 1 base from J, the junction contained 7 bases not matched to a gene. The CDR3 is 16 amino acids. Germline CDR1 and CDR2: LNHDA and SQIVND (reference sequence). CDR3 DNA: TGTGCCAGTAGTATGATTCCAGGGACTAGCCAAGAGACCCAGTACTTC. Encoded protein: CASSMIPGTSQETQYF. The complete variable domain, with remaining parts taken from reference TRBV19 and TRBJ2-5, reads DGGITQSPKYLFRKEGQNVTLSCEQNLNHDAMYWYRQDPGQGLRLIYYSQIVNDFQKGDIAEGYSVSREKKESFPLTVTSAQKNPTAFYLCASSMIPGTSQETQYFGPGTRLLVL.

This clone was seen more than once but under ten times. This rearrangement joins TRBV5-1 to TRBJ1-2; unclear D gene. Germline-derived CDR1 and CDR2 are SGHRS and YFSETQ. The V and J ends lost 4 bases and 5 bases respectively, with 27 bases between them. The CDR3 is 18 amino acids. CDR3 region: CASSPLASGRTRQYGYTF. The CDR3 nucleotides read TGCGCCAGCAGCCCGCTCGCGTCAGGACGGACCCGCCAATATGGCTACACCTTC. Supplemented by reference TRBV5-1 and TRBJ1-2, the full variable domain reads KAGVTQTPRYLIKTRGQQVTLSCSPISGHRSVSWYQQTPGQGLQFLFEYFSETQRNKGNFPGRFSGRQFSNSRSEMNVSTLELGDSALYLCASSPLASGRTRQYGYTFGSGTRLTVV.

The chain uses TRBV12-2 and TRBJ2-1. TRBV12-2 is deemed a pseudogene. The CDR3 extends over 15 amino acids. The CDR3 sequence: CASRFGGMSYNEQFF. CDR3 nucleotide sequence: TGTGCAAGTCGCTTTGGGGGTATGTCCTACAATGAGCAGTTCTTC.

The genes are TRBV5-1 and TRBJ2-5, with 12 positions matching TRBD2. This CDR3 is built from 18 residues. Germline CDR1 SGHRS, CDR2 YFSETQ. V lost 0 bases and J lost 2; bases outside the gene matches: 8. The CDR3 protein is CASSLEPLAGGVQETQYF. The CDR3, as DNA: TGCGCCAGCAGCTTGGAGCCCCTAGCGGGAGGGGTACAAGAGACCCAGTACTTC.

The chain uses TRBV9 and TRBJ1-2; no definite D call. CDR3 length: 15 amino acids. The V end lost 3 bases, the J end lost 0 bases, and 12 bases lay between the germline ends. Germline V CDR1 and CDR2: SGDLS, YYNGEE. The CDR3: CASSGPRAANYGYTF. Written as DNA, the CDR3 is TGTGCCAGCAGCGGACCAAGAGCCGCTAACTATGGCTACACCTTC. Full variable domain (outside the CDR3, taken from reference TRBV9 and TRBJ1-2): DSGVTQTPKHLITATGQRVTLRCSPRSGDLSVYWYQQSLDQGLQFLIQYYNGEERAKGNILERFSAQQFPDLHSELNLSSLELGDSALYFCASSGPRAANYGYTFGSGTRLTVV.

V is TRBV28 and J is TRBJ1-5; TRBD1 might be the D (5 bases). Trimming removed 9 bases at V and 2 bases at J, with 14 bases between. The CDR3 is made up of 14 amino acids. Germline V CDR1 and CDR2: MDHEN, SYDVKM. The CDR3, as DNA: TGTGCCAGTGCTCGGGGGTATGGCAATCAGCCCCAGCATTTT. Its translation: CASARGYGNQPQHF.

The chain has TRBV6-5 and TRBJ2-7, with D perhaps TRBD1 (5 bases). Germline V gives CDR1 MNHEY, CDR2 SVGAGI. Trimming removed 8 bases at V and 6 bases at J, with 14 bases between. CDR3 length: 12 amino acids. CDR3 in DNA: TGTGCCAGCCGTGACAGAGGCGTCGAGCAGTACTTC. This sequence encodes CASRDRGVEQYF.

The chain is built from TRBV18 and TRBJ2-7; a weak D match, TRBD2 (6 bases). The CDR3 spans 14 residues. V lost 1 base, J lost 4 bases, and 11 bases lay in between. From germline, CDR1 is KGHSH and CDR2 LQKENI. The DNA for the CDR3 is TGTGCCAGCTCACCACATCCGGGACTTTACGAGCAGTACTTC. Encoded protein: CASSPHPGLYEQYF. The full variable domain, in which reference TRBV18 and TRBJ2-7 provide the parts outside the CDR3, is NAGVMQNPRHLVRRRGQEARLRCSPMKGHSHVYWYRQLPEEGLKFMVYLQKENIIDESGMPKERFSAEFPKEGPSILRIQQVVRGDSAAYFCASSPHPGLYEQYFGPGTRLTVT.

This sequence joins TRBV30 and TRBJ1-5, with D possibly TRBD1 on 6 matching bases. The CDR3 loop spans 16 amino acids. Germline loops: CDR1 GTSNPN, CDR2 SVGIG (reference sequence). Trimming stripped 0 bases from V and 1 base from J, with 13 bases between. CDR3: CAWSVPRGHSNQPQHF. CDR3 bases: TGTGCCTGGAGTGTACCAAGGGGACACAGCAATCAGCCCCAGCATTTT.

The chain has TRBV7-2 and TRBJ2-5; no clear D gene. V was trimmed by 5 bases and J by 2 bases, leaving 3 bases between them. Looked up from germline, CDR1 is SGHTA and CDR2 is FQGNSA. CDR3 size: 11 residues. The CDR3 loop is CASSLQETQYF. The CDR3 nucleotides read TGTGCCAGCAGCCTTCAAGAGACCCAGTACTTC.